Presented here are 20 T cell receptor beta chains from one specimen sequenced in a study of T cells in women clearing cervical HPV infection. The method was immunoSEQ multiplex PCR; TCRdb's version includes in-frame clones alone and lacks a portion of them. The specimen's table records about 22,000 clones. Sequenced sample: blood buffy coat. The receptor source for this set is a woman aged 18 to 75 with a cervical HPV16 infection that either progressed to CIN3+ or cleared (not recorded which).

To note about this clone: The read halts 3 residues ahead of the CDR3 end, with the missing end drawn from the germline J gene. The chain joins TRBV11-2 to TRBJ2-1; D is uncertain. The V gene's germline CDR1 is SGHAT and CDR2 FQNNGV. The CDR3 is made up of 13 amino acids. V lost 4 bases and J lost 9, with 13 bases in between. The CDR3 loop is CASSSLSKGEQFF. The covered CDR3 bases are TGTGCCAGCAGCTCCCTTTCGAAGGGTGAG.

Concerning this clone: The missing CDR3 end, 3 residues past where the read stops, is filled in from the germline J gene. The rearrangement links TRBV20-1 to TRBJ2-3, with 10 bases aligning to TRBD2. The germline gives CDR1 DFQATT, CDR2 SNEGSKA (reference sequence). CDR3 length: 17 amino acids. J lost 0 bases, V lost 3 bases, and 9 bases had no gene match. The CDR3 region is CSARDPTSGYSTDTQYF. CDR3 DNA, as far as it was read: TGCAGTGCTAGGGACCCGACTAGCGGGTATAGCACAGATACG.

A note on this clone: The read ends 3 residues before the CDR3 terminus; that terminus is restored from the germline J gene. The chain uses TRBV13 and TRBJ2-1; 7 bases line up with TRBD2. Germline assignment: CDR1 PRHDT and CDR2 FYEKMQ (reference sequence). V lost 2 bases and J lost 6; bases outside the gene matches: 4. There are 14 residues in the CDR3. The part of the CDR3 DNA that was read is TGTGCCAGCAGCTTATACGGGGAGGGCAATGAG. It yields the protein CASSLYGEGNE. The whole CDR3 sequence reads CASSLYGEGNEQFF.

As regards this clone: From the germline J gene comes the end of the CDR3, since the read stops 3 residues before it. V is TRBV19 and J is TRBJ2-4; D gene ambiguous. In germline, CDR1 is LNHDA, CDR2 SQIVND (reference sequence). This CDR3 contains 17 residues. V lost 0 bases to trimming and J lost 0 bases, with 12 bases between them. The CDR3 bases that were read are TGTGCCAGTAGTATAGAACCGGCCAGGCTAGCCAAAAACATT. Translation gives CASSIEPARLAKNI. The full CDR3 is CASSIEPARLAKNIQYF.

In the case of this clone: The read ends 3 residues early relative to the CDR3; the germline J gene fills the gap. This chain links TRBV6-2 or TRBV6-3 with TRBJ2-1, with a tentative D call TRBD2 (6 bases). V dropped 6 bases and J dropped 6 bases, with 12 bases sitting between them. Germline loops: CDR1 MNHEY, CDR2 SVGEGT. This CDR3 has 13 residues. Partial CDR3 DNA: TGTGCCAGCAGGGGTCCTAGCGCCAATGAG. Its translation is CASRGPSANE. In full, the CDR3 reads CASRGPSANEQFF.

Turning to this clone: Sequencing ends 3 residues short of the CDR3 end; the germline J gene provides the rest. V gene TRBV6-2 or TRBV6-3 combines with J gene TRBJ1-5; TRBD1 might be the D (6 bases). From germline, CDR1 is MNHEY and CDR2 SVGEGT. This CDR3 spans 15 amino acids. V shed 4 bases and J shed 6 bases, with 16 bases lying between them. The CDR3 loop is CASSFTRGVAQPQHF. Incomplete CDR3 DNA: TGTGCCAGCAGTTTCACCAGGGGAGTAGCTCAGCCC.

Concerning this clone itself: The CDR3 extends 3 residues past the end of the read, so its final part is completed from the germline J gene. The gene calls are TRBV12-3 or TRBV12-4 and TRBJ2-1; weak D call: TRBD2 (7 bases). Trimming took off 5 bases at V and 9 bases at J, with 17 bases between the two ends. The CDR3 has 14 amino acids. The covered CDR3 bases are TGTGCCAGCAGTCGCCCGGGGGGCGCATTTGAG. Protein sequence: CASSRPGGAFE. The full CDR3 sequence reads CASSRPGGAFEQFF.

With respect to this clone: With the read ending 3 residues before the CDR3 end, the germline J gene is used to fill in that end. The rearrangement uses TRBV7-8 and TRBJ2-2, with 7 bases matching TRBD2. Germline trimming cut 4 bases from V and 4 bases from J; bases unmatched to any gene: 3. This CDR3 region has 14 residues. The V gene's germline CDR1 is SGHVS and CDR2 FQNEAQ. CDR3 protein: CASSWGLSTGELFF. The DNA read from the CDR3 is TGTGCCAGCAGCTGGGGACTATCCACCGGGGAG.

As regards this clone: Sequencing ends 3 residues short of the CDR3 end; the germline J gene provides the rest. V usage is TRBV4-2 and J usage is TRBJ2-5; D might be TRBD1 (6 bases). Per germline, CDR1 LGHNA and CDR2 YNFKEQ. This CDR3 is 15 amino acids long. Trimming removed 0 bases at V and 2 bases at J, with 10 bases between. The DNA read from the CDR3 is TGTGCCAGCAGCCAAGAGATGGGACAACAAGAGACC. This codes for CASSQEMGQQET. The CDR3 in full is CASSQEMGQQETQYF.

Comment on this clone: The read comes to an end 3 residues before the CDR3 does, leaving the germline J gene to fill in the end. The chain couples TRBV10-3 to TRBJ1-4; D is unresolved. The germline V gene encodes CDR1 ENHRY and CDR2 SYGVKD. The CDR3 is 13 amino acids. With 7 bases removed from V and 4 bases from J, the gap between germline ends came to 10 bases. The CDR3 DNA, read in part, is TGTGCCATCACGCGGGAACTTAATGAAAAA. Its protein is CAITRELNEK. The CDR3 as a whole reads CAITRELNEKLFF.

With regard to this clone: The read terminates 3 residues ahead of where the CDR3 ends, so the germline J gene completes it. The chain combines TRBV20-1 with TRBJ1-2, with 11 bases that match TRBD1. This CDR3 region has 15 residues. The germline V gene has CDR1 DFQATT and CDR2 SNEGSKA (reference sequence). With V trimmed by 5 bases and J by 2 bases, 7 bases remained unmatched. CDR3 bases read: TGCAGTGCTGCCCCGGGGACAGGGGGAAACTATGGC. This translates into CSAAPGTGGNYG. The CDR3 in full is CSAAPGTGGNYGYTF.

On this clone itself: The missing CDR3 end, 3 residues past where the read stops, is filled in from the germline J gene. The chain employs TRBV30 and TRBJ1-2; TRBD1 might be the D (6 bases). The CDR3 is 15 residues long. The germline V gene has CDR1 GTSNPN and CDR2 SVGIG (reference sequence). CDR3 loop: CAWRAFQGSISGYTF. The sequenced CDR3 bases are TGTGCCTGGAGGGCATTCCAGGGGTCGATAAGCGGC.

As for this clone: The read stops 3 residues short of the end of the CDR3; the missing end is completed from the germline J gene. The V and J genes are TRBV7-2 and TRBJ2-7; 12 positions agree with TRBD1. With 5 bases clipped from V and 6 bases from J, the junction kept 5 bases outside the gene matches. The CDR3 is 14 residues long. Germline V gene lookup returns CDR1 SGHTA and CDR2 FQGNSA. The covered CDR3 bases are TGTGCCAGCAGCGGGACAGGGGGCAAGGGCGAG. This encodes CASSGTGGKGE. The whole CDR3 protein is CASSGTGGKGEQYF.

Notes on this clone: The read finishes 3 residues shy of the CDR3 end, and the germline J gene is used to complete it. The rearrangement uses TRBV7-8 and TRBJ2-7, with D perhaps matching TRBD1 (5 bases). The germline gives CDR1 SGHVS, CDR2 FQNEAQ. V gave up 5 bases and J gave up 1 base, with 12 bases separating them. This CDR3 region has 14 residues. The sequenced CDR3 bases are TGTGCCAGCAGCCCGTCAGGGAATTCCTACGAG. It specifies CASSPSGNSYE. The full CDR3 is CASSPSGNSYEQYF. The whole variable domain, remainder taken from reference TRBV7-8 and TRBJ2-7, is GAGVSQSPRYKVAKRGQDVALRCDPISGHVSLFWYQQALGQGPEFLTYFQNEAQLDKSGLPSDRFFAERPEGSVSTLKIQRTQQEDSAVYLCASSPSGNSYEQYFGPGTRLTVT.

To note about this clone: The read stops 3 residues short of the end of the CDR3; the missing end is completed from the germline J gene. The chain recombines TRBV5-1 with TRBJ2-6; D remains unclear. Germline CDR1 SGHRS, CDR2 YFSETQ. V shed 4 bases and J shed 0 bases, with 14 bases lying between them. The CDR3 length is 17 residues. The CDR3 region is CASSLYTDSSGANVLTF. The sequenced part of the CDR3 DNA is TGCGCCAGCAGCCTATACACAGATTCCTCTGGGGCCAACGTC.

Comments on this clone: The read falls 3 residues short of the CDR3 end, and the missing part is taken from the germline J gene. The chain couples TRBV20-1 to TRBJ1-3, with TRBD1 as a possible D gene (5 bases). The CDR3 totals 16 residues. The germline V and J ends were trimmed by 2 bases and 4 bases, with 18 bases remaining between them. Germline values: CDR1 DFQATT, CDR2 SNEGSKA (reference sequence). The CDR3 DNA, read in part, is TGCAGTGCTAGACTCGGGGGACCCGGTGGCGGAAACACC. Translating gives CSARLGGPGGGNT. The complete CDR3 sequence is CSARLGGPGGGNTIYF.

With respect to this clone: The DNA ends 3 residues before the CDR3 does, and the rest of the CDR3 is filled in from the germline J gene. The chain combines TRBV20-1 with TRBJ1-4; TRBD1 aligns across 7 bases. Losses at the gene ends were 6 bases for V and 7 bases for J; bases not matched to a gene: 8. Germline values: CDR1 DFQATT, CDR2 SNEGSKA (reference sequence). This CDR3 has 13 residues. The DNA read from the CDR3 is TGCAGTGCCGACCACCGGGACAGTGAAAAA. Its protein product is CSADHRDSEK. The whole CDR3 sequence is CSADHRDSEKLFF.

As to this clone: Sequencing ends 3 residues short of the CDR3 end; the germline J gene provides the rest. The chain is built from TRBV7-3 and TRBJ2-2, with 10 bases matching TRBD2. Trimming took 5 bases from V and 2 from J; bases not matched to a gene: 8. The germline gives CDR1 SGHTA, CDR2 FQGTGA. The CDR3 has 17 amino acids. The sequenced CDR3 bases are TGTGCCAGCAGCGGGGCTAGCGGGAGCTCAAACACCGGGGAG. This sequence encodes CASSGASGSSNTGE. The full CDR3 is CASSGASGSSNTGELFF.

As concerns this clone: The missing CDR3 end, 3 residues past where the read stops, is filled in from the germline J gene. This chain joins TRBV30 and TRBJ1-3; D is possibly TRBD1 (5 bases). V was trimmed by 0 bases and J by 8 bases, leaving 14 bases between them. Germline V CDR1 and CDR2: GTSNPN, SVGIG (reference sequence). This CDR3 is 14 amino acids long. The sequenced part of the CDR3 DNA is TGTGCCTGGAGTGTACCACAGGTTCTGTACACC. As protein: CAWSVPQVLYT. The full CDR3 is CAWSVPQVLYTIYF. Drawing the rest from reference TRBV30 and TRBJ1-3, the complete variable domain is SQTIHQWPATLVQPVGSPLSLECTVEGTSNPNLYWYRQAAGRGLQLLFYSVGIGQISSEVPQNLSASRPQDRQFILSSKKLLLSDSGFYLCAWSVPQVLYTIYFGEGSWLTVV.

A word on this clone: The read comes to an end 3 residues before the CDR3 does, leaving the germline J gene to fill in the end. This chain links TRBV5-6 with TRBJ1-1; weak D call: TRBD1 (5 bases). The CDR3 loop spans 15 amino acids. Germline CDR1 reads SGHDT; CDR2 reads YYEEEE. Trimming removed 4 bases at V and 3 bases at J, with 16 bases between. CDR3 DNA (partial): TGTGCCAGCAGCCCCCAGGTCGGGGGTGACACTGAA. It yields the protein CASSPQVGGDTE. The complete CDR3 sequence is CASSPQVGGDTEAFF.